This T cell receptor beta chain was profiled in a study of cytomegalovirus exposure and HLA in healthy donors. PCR primers comprised 60 Vbeta and 13 Jbeta primers. This table comes from immunoSEQ multiplex PCR, and its TCRdb copy is limited to in-frame clones, with some not included. The sample has roughly 60,000 clones; 75% to 85% are singletons. From germline, CDR1 is MNHNY and CDR2 SVGAGI (reference sequence). The V and J ends lost 2 bases and 0 bases respectively, with 10 bases between them. The CDR3 consists of 15 residues. The rearrangement joins TRBV6-6 to TRBJ1-2, with D unresolved. This receptor was identified in a female donor in good health and CMV-seronegative. The sample was PBMCs. The CDR3 sequence: CASSYQSTANYGYTF. The CDR3 DNA sequence: TGTGCCAGCAGTTACCAATCTACCGCTAACTATGGCTACACCTTC.